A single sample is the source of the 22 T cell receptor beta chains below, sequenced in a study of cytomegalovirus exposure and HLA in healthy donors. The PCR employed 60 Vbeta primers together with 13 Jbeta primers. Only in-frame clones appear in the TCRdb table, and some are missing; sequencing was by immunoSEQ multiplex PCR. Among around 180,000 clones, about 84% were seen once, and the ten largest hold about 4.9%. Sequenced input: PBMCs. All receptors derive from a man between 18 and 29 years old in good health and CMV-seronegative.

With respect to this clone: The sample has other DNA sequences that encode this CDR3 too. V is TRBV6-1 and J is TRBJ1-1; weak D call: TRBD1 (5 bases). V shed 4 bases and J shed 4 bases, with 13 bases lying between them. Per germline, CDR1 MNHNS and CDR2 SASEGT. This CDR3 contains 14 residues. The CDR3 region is CASSAFPGPTEAFF. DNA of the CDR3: TGTGCCAGCAGTGCCTTCCCAGGGCCCACTGAAGCTTTCTTT.

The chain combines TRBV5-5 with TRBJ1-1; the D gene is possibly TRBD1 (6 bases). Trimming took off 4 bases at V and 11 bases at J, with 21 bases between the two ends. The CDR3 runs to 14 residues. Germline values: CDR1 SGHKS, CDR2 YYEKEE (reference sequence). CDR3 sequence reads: CASSIGFGGFGAFF. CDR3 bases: TGTGCCAGCAGCATCGGCTTTGGGGGCTTCGGGGCTTTCTTT.

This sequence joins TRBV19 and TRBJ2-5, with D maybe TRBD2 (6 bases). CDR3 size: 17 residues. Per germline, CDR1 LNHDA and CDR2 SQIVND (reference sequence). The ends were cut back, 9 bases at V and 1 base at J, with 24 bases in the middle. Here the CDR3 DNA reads TGTGCCAGCACCCCCCGGTTGGTAGCGGCGACCCAAGAGACCCAGTACTTC. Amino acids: CASTPRLVAATQETQYF.

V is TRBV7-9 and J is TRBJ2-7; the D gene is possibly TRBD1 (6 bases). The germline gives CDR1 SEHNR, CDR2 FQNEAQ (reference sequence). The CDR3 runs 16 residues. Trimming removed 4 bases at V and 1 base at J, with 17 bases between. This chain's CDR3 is CASSSTGGRGSYEQYF. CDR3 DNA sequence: TGTGCCAGCAGCTCCACCGGCGGCAGGGGTTCCTACGAGCAGTACTTC.

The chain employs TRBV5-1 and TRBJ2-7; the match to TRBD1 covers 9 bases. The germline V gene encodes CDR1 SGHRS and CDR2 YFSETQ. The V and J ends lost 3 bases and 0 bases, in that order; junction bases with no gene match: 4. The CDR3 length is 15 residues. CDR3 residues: CASSWGTGSSYEQYF. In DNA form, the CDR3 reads TGCGCCAGCAGCTGGGGGACAGGGAGCTCCTACGAGCAGTACTTC.

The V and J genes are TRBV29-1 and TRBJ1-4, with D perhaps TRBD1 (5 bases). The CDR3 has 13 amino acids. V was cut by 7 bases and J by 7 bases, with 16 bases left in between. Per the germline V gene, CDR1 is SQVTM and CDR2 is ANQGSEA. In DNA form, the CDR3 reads TGCAGCGCAAGAGGAGGGGCGAGTGAAAAACTGTTTTTT. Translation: CSARGGASEKLFF.

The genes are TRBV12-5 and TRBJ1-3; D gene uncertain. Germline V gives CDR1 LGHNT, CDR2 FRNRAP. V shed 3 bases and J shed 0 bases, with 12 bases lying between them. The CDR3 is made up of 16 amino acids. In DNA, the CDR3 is TGTGCTAGTGGTTTTAACAGTGCCAGCTCTGGAAACACCATATATTTT. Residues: CASGFNSASSGNTIYF. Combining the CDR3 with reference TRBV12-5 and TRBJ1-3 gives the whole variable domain DARVTQTPRHKVTEMGQEVTMRCQPILGHNTVFWYRQTMMQGLELLAYFRNRAPLDDSGMPKDRFSAEMPDATLATLKIQPSEPRDSAVYFCASGFNSASSGNTIYFGEGSWLTVV.

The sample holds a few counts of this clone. The CDR3 reads CASSLASTSPSYEQYF. CDR3 coding DNA: TGTGCCAGCAGCTTAGCGTCAACTTCCCCCTCCTACGAGCAGTACTTC. The chain carries TRBV11-3 and TRBJ2-7; D gene unclear. Trimming shortened V by 1 base and J by 0 bases, and 13 bases separated the two germline ends. Germline CDR1 and CDR2: SGHNT and YENEEA. This CDR3 comprises 16 residues.

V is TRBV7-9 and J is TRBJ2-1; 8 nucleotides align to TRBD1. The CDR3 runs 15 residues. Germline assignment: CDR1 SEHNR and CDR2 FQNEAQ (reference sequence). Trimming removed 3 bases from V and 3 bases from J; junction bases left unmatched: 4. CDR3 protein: CASSLTGVFYNEQFF. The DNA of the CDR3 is TGTGCCAGCAGCTTGACAGGGGTGTTCTACAATGAGCAGTTCTTC.

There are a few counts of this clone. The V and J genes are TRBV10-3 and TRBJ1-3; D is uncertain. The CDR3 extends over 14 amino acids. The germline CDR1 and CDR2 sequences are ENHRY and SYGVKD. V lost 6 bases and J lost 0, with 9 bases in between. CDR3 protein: CAIRNGLSGNTIYF. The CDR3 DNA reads TGTGCCATCAGGAACGGACTCTCTGGAAACACCATATATTTT.

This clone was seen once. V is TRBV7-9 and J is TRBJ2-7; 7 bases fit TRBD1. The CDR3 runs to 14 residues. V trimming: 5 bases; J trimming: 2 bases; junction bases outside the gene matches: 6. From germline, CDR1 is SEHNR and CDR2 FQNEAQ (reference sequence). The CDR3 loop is CASSEGQVPYEQYF. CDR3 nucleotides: TGTGCCAGCAGCGAAGGACAGGTCCCCTACGAGCAGTACTTC. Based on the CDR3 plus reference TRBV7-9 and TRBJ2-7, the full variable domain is DTGVSQNPRHKITKRGQNVTFRCDPISEHNRLYWYRQTLGQGPEFLTYFQNEAQLEKSRLLSDRFSAERPKGSFSTLEIQRTEQGDSAMYLCASSEGQVPYEQYFGPGTRLTVT.

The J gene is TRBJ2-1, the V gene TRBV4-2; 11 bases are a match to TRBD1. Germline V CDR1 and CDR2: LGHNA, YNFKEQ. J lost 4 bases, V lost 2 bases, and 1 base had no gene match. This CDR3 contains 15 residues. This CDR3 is CASSQRDRGYNEQFF. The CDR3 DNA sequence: TGTGCCAGCAGCCAACGGGACAGGGGGTACAATGAGCAGTTCTTC.

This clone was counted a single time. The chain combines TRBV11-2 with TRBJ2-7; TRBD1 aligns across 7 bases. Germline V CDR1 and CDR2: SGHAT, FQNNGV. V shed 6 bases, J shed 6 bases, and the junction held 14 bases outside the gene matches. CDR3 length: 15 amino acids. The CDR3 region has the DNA TGTGCCAGCAGGCTACAGGGACAGTCAGGAGGCGAGCAGTACTTC. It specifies CASRLQGQSGGEQYF. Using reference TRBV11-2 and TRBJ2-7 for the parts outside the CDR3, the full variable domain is EAGVAQSPRYKIIEKRQSVAFWCNPISGHATLYWYQQILGQGPKLLIQFQNNGVVDDSQLPKDRFSAERLKGVDSTLKIQPAKLEDSAVYLCASRLQGQSGGEQYFGPGTRLTVT.

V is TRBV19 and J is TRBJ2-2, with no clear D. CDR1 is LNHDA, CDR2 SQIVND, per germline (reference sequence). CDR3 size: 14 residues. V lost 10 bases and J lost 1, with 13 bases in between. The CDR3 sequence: CATKDQENTGELFF. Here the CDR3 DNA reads TGTGCCACCAAAGATCAGGAGAACACCGGGGAGCTGTTTTTT.

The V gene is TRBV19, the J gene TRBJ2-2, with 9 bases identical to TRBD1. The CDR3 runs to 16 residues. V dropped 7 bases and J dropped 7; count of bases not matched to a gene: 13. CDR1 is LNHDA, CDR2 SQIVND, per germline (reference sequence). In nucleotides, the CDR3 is TGTGCCAGTACCTACACAGGGGGCGGGTCTCTCGGGGAGCTGTTTTTT. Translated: CASTYTGGGSLGELFF.

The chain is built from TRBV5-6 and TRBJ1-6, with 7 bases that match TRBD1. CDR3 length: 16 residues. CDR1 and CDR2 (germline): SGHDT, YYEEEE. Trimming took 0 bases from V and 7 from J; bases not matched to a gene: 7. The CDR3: CASSLEQGSYNSPLHF. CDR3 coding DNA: TGTGCCAGCAGCTTGGAACAGGGGTCATACAATTCACCCCTCCACTTT.

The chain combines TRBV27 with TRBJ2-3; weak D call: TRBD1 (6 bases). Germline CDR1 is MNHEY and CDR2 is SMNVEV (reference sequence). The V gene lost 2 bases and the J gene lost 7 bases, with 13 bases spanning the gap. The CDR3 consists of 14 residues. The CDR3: CASSLTPGQNTQYF. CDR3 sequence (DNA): TGTGCCAGCAGTTTAACGCCGGGACAAAATACGCAGTATTTT.

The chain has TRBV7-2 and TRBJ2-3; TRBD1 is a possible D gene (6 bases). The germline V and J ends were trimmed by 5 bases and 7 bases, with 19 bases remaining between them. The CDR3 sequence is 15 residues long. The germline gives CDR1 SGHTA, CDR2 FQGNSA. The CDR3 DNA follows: TGTGCCAGCAGCCCAGACAGGATGGTAGCATATACGCAGTATTTT. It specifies CASSPDRMVAYTQYF. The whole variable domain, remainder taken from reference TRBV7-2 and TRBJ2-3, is GAGVSQSPSNKVTEKGKDVELRCDPISGHTALYWYRQSLGQGLEFLIYFQGNSAPDKSGLPSDRFSAERTGGSVSTLTIQRTQQEDSAVYLCASSPDRMVAYTQYFGPGTRLTVL.

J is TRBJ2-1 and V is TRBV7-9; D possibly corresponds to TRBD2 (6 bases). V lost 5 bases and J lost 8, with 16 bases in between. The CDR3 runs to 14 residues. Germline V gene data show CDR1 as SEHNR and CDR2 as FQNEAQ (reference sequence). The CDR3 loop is CASSPPRGRDEQFF. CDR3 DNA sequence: TGTGCCAGCAGCCCACCGCGGGGTCGCGATGAGCAGTTCTTC.

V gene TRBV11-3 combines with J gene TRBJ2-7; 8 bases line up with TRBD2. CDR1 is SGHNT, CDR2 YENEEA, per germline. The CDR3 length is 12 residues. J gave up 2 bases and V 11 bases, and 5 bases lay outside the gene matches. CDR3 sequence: CASREGPYEQYF. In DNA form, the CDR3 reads TGTGCCTCCCGGGAGGGCCCCTACGAGCAGTACTTC. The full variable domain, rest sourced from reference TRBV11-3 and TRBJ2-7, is EAGVVQSPRYKIIEKKQPVAFWCNPISGHNTLYWYLQNLGQGPELLIRYENEEAVDDSQLPKDRFSAERLKGVDSTLKIQPAELGDSAVYLCASREGPYEQYFGPGTRLTVT.

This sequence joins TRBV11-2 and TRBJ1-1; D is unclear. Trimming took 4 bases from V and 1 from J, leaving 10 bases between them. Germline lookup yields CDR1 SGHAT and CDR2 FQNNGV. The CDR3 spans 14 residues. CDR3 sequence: CASSYSLSNTEAFF. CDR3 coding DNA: TGTGCCAGCAGCTATAGTTTATCGAACACTGAAGCTTTCTTT.

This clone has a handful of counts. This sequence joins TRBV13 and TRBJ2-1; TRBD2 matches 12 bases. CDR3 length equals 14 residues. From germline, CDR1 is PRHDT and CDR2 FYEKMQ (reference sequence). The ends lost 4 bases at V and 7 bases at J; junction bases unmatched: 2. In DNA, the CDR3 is TGTGCCAGCAGCTCTGGGACTAGCGGGAATGAGCAGTTCTTC. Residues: CASSSGTSGNEQFF.